The rows below give T cell receptor beta chains drawn from one sample of a study of T-cell reconstitution after alpha-beta-depleted transplantation in children. TCRdb fed the PCR reads into MiXCR, producing one record per CDR3 protein. This repertoire shows fewer than 550,000 distinct CDR3 sequences, over 9.5% found once; its top ten account for 2%. Material: PBMCs, obtained before TCRalphabeta/CD19-depleted stem cell transplant. The source of these receptors is a child aged 2 to 9 with inherited bone marrow failure, due to receive a stem cell transplant. Each CDR3 is given with its conserved first and last residue. The order of the fields is D gene, V gene, clone size, J gene, CDR3 protein, CDR3 DNA. The D gene is left open where the match is weak. Clone size is not always given. Where it is, it says once, few, many or a class for expanded clones.

-	TRBV5-1	many	TRBJ2-5	CASSWGSYREETQYF	TGCGCCAGCAGCTGGGGAAGTTACAGGGAAGAGACCCAGTACTTC
-	TRBV30	-	TRBJ1-2	CAGHGGYTF	TGTGCCGGCCATGGCGGCTACACCTTC
TRBD2	TRBV19	few	TRBJ2-5	CASRGLDIDSYQETQYF	TGTGCCAGTAGGGGACTAGATATCGACTCGTACCAAGAGACCCAGTACTTC
-	TRBV7-9	few	TRBJ1-1	CASSLVGGYPEAFF	TGTGCCAGCAGCTTAGTGGGGGGCTACCCTGAAGCTTTCTTT
-	TRBV4-3	many	TRBJ2-1	CASSQEVQREQFF	TGCGCCAGCAGCCAAGAAGTTCAGCGGGAGCAGTTCTTC
-	TRBV19	-	TRBJ2-7	CASSSGETYEQYF	TGTGCCAGTAGTAGTGGCGAGACCTACGAGCAGTACTTC
-	TRBV12-3/TRBV12-4	many	TRBJ2-7	CASTLGSYYEQYF	TGTGCCAGCACCCTGGGGTCTTACTACGAGCAGTACTTC
TRBD1	TRBV4-3	-	TRBJ1-5	CASSQEGGGNQPQHF	TGCGCCAGCAGCCAAGAAGGGGGCGGCAATCAGCCCCAGCATTTT
TRBD1	TRBV7-2	many	TRBJ2-1	CASSPVGGLYNEQFF	TGTGCCAGCAGCCCAGTAGGGGGCCTCTACAATGAGCAGTTCTTC
-	TRBV10-2	many	TRBJ2-2	CASRENGELFF	TGCGCCAGCAGGGAGAACGGGGAGCTGTTTTTT
TRBD1	TRBV5-4	-	TRBJ2-1	CASSPPGQGAYEQFF	TGTGCCAGCAGCCCTCCGGGACAGGGGGCTTATGAGCAGTTCTTC
-	TRBV19	-	TRBJ1-5	CASSIRWGGNQPQHF	TGTGCCAGTAGTATCCGCTGGGGAGGCAATCAGCCCCAGCATTTT
TRBD1	TRBV6-1	many	TRBJ2-3	CASSTGAFTDTQYF	TGTGCCAGCAGCACAGGGGCCTTCACAGATACGCAGTATTTT
TRBD2	TRBV5-4	-	TRBJ2-3	CASSYRLAGVADTQYF	TGTGCCAGCAGCTACCGACTAGCGGGAGTTGCAGATACGCAGTATTTT
-	TRBV7-9	many	TRBJ1-1	CASSPGHPNTEAFF	TGTGCCAGCAGCCCGGGACACCCGAACACTGAAGCTTTCTTT
TRBD1	TRBV20-1	few	TRBJ2-2	CSARQGAHTGELFF	TGCAGTGCTAGACAGGGGGCGCACACCGGGGAGCTGTTTTTT
-	TRBV4-2	many	TRBJ2-1	CASSQDLRLGQFF	TGTGCCAGCAGCCAAGATCTCCGGCTAGGTCAGTTCTTC
TRBD2	TRBV5-6	many	TRBJ2-7	CASSLGGLASGSYEQYF	TGTGCCAGCAGCTTGGGAGGACTAGCATCGGGCTCCTACGAGCAGTACTTC
TRBD1	TRBV12-3/TRBV12-4	many	TRBJ2-1	CASRPMLGTGEGEQFF	TGTGCCAGCAGACCCATGTTGGGGACAGGGGAAGGTGAGCAGTTCTTC
-	TRBV4-2	many	TRBJ2-1	CASGLTSSAGRNEQFF	TGTGCCAGCGGGTTGACCAGCAGTGCGGGGCGCAATGAGCAGTTCTTC
TRBD2	TRBV12-3/TRBV12-4	many	TRBJ2-5	CASSPGTSGLSQETQYF	TGTGCCAGCAGTCCGGGGACTAGCGGATTATCTCAAGAGACCCAGTACTTC
TRBD2	TRBV9	-	TRBJ2-1	CASSVGLAGVEQFF	TGTGCCAGCAGCGTAGGACTAGCGGGAGTCGAGCAGTTCTTC
TRBD2	TRBV28	many	TRBJ2-5	CASSSLAGGGETQYF	TGTGCCAGCAGTTCCCTAGCGGGAGGAGGGGAGACCCAGTACTTC
-	TRBV5-6	many	TRBJ1-2	CASSSGTEYGYTF	TGTGCCAGCAGCTCCGGGACCGAGTATGGCTACACCTTC
TRBD1	TRBV20-1	many	TRBJ1-6	CSASRQGTMSNGSPLHF	TGCAGTGCTAGCCGACAGGGAACCATGAGTAATGGTTCACCCCTCCACTTT
-	TRBV10-3	-	TRBJ2-1	CASHRDLSFDEQFF	TGTGCCAGCCATCGTGACCTTAGCTTCGATGAGCAGTTCTTC
-	TRBV24-1	-	TRBJ2-2	CATKRGELFF	TGTGCCACCAAACGGGGGGAGCTGTTTTTT
-	TRBV11-2	many	TRBJ2-3	CASSLAGVSTDTQYF	TGTGCCAGCAGCTTAGCTGGAGTAAGCACAGATACGCAGTATTTT
-	TRBV4-3	many	TRBJ2-3	CASSQGFPSTDTQYF	TGCGCCAGCAGCCAGGGCTTTCCTAGCACAGATACGCAGTATTTT
TRBD2	TRBV6-1	many	TRBJ2-2	CASSRKTSGRSNTGELFF	TGTGCCAGCAGTCGGAAGACTAGCGGGAGGTCGAACACCGGGGAGCTGTTTTTT
TRBD1	TRBV11-2	few	TRBJ2-6	CASSFGADRGLSGANVLTF	TGTGCCAGCAGCTTCGGGGCGGACAGGGGGCTTTCTGGGGCCAACGTCCTGACTTTC
TRBD2	TRBV20-1	many	TRBJ2-7	CSARDMTSGRNSYEQYF	TGCAGTGCTAGAGATATGACTAGCGGGAGGAACTCCTACGAGCAGTACTTC
-	TRBV7-2	many	TRBJ2-7	CASSLRFSGTYEQYF	TGTGCCAGCAGCTTACGTTTTAGTGGAACCTACGAGCAGTACTTC
-	TRBV12-3/TRBV12-4	-	TRBJ1-2	CASSLPGEGGYTF	TGTGCCAGCAGTTTACCAGGGGAAGGTGGCTACACCTTC
-	TRBV10-3	few	TRBJ1-1	CAISLQGRENTEAFF	TGTGCCATCAGCCTTCAGGGGCGCGAGAACACTGAAGCTTTCTTT
-	TRBV7-8	many	TRBJ2-5	CASTPEGQETQYF	TGTGCCAGCACTCCGGAAGGTCAAGAGACCCAGTACTTC
-	TRBV7-6	-	TRBJ2-7	CASSLLGRQGDYEQYF	TGTGCCAGCAGCTTATTGGGCCGGCAGGGTGACTACGAGCAGTACTTC
-	TRBV29-1	many	TRBJ2-2	CSAGAGELFF	TGCAGCGCCGGGGCTGGGGAGCTGTTTTTT
TRBD2	TRBV4-3	many	TRBJ2-3	CASSSRLAGSSTDTQYF	TGCGCCAGCAGCTCCCGACTAGCGGGGTCTAGCACAGATACGCAGTATTTT
-	TRBV29-1	few	TRBJ2-2	CSVAGRNTGELFF	TGCAGCGTTGCTGGGCGGAACACCGGGGAGCTGTTTTTT
TRBD1	TRBV4-2	-	TRBJ2-7	CASSRKKSPGQGEAPYEQYF	TGTGCCAGCAGCCGAAAGAAGTCCCCGGGACAGGGTGAAGCTCCCTACGAGCAGTACTTC
-	TRBV24-1	many	TRBJ2-1	CAASSGVFPYNEQFF	TGTGCCGCCTCCTCGGGAGTTTTCCCCTACAATGAGCAGTTCTTC
TRBD1	TRBV18	-	TRBJ2-1	CASSPSQQGGNEQFF	TGTGCCAGCTCACCCTCTCAACAGGGGGGCAATGAGCAGTTCTTC
-	TRBV20-1	few	TRBJ1-2	CSARTGSPPTYGYTF	TGCAGTGCCCGAACGGGAAGCCCCCCCACCTATGGCTACACCTTC
TRBD1	TRBV5-1	-	TRBJ1-2	CASSPQGQGEGYTF	TGCGCCAGCAGCCCGCAGGGACAGGGTGAAGGCTACACCTTC
-	TRBV2	many	TRBJ1-3	CASSDEGGFGNTIYF	TGTGCCAGCAGTGATGAAGGAGGGTTCGGAAACACCATATATTTT
-	TRBV10-3	many	TRBJ1-1	CATTPGGPTEAFF	TGTGCCACAACCCCCGGCGGGCCCACTGAAGCTTTCTTT
-	TRBV19	many	TRBJ2-3	CASSAPRTGTDTQYF	TGTGCCAGTAGTGCCCCCAGGACGGGCACAGATACGCAGTATTTT
TRBD1	TRBV12-3/TRBV12-4	few	TRBJ2-5	CASRPRDREETQYF	TGTGCCAGCAGGCCCAGGGACAGGGAAGAGACCCAGTACTTC
TRBD2	TRBV5-1	-	TRBJ2-6	CASSAQRGSGANVLTF	TGCGCCAGCAGCGCCCAGCGGGGCTCTGGGGCCAACGTCCTGACTTTC
TRBD2	TRBV4-1	-	TRBJ2-1	CASSQGPSGLYYNEQFF	TGCGCCAGCAGCCAAGGACCTAGCGGCCTCTATTACAATGAGCAGTTCTTC
-	TRBV6-2/TRBV6-3	many	TRBJ1-2	CASSYSQFSGYTF	TGTGCCAGCAGTTACTCTCAGTTTTCTGGCTACACCTTC
-	TRBV6-5	many	TRBJ1-1	CASSYSRATEAFF	TGTGCCAGCAGTTACTCCAGAGCCACTGAAGCTTTCTTT
-	TRBV6-5	many	TRBJ1-2	CASSYSSQGKNYGYTF	TGTGCCAGCAGTTACTCGTCACAGGGTAAAAACTATGGCTACACCTTC
TRBD1	TRBV19	-	TRBJ1-2	CASRGTGEANYGYTF	TGTGCCAGTAGAGGGACAGGGGAGGCGAACTATGGCTACACCTTC
-	TRBV7-9	few	TRBJ1-6	CASSLREPNSPLHF	TGTGCCAGCAGCTTACGGGAACCTAATTCACCCCTCCACTTT
-	TRBV19	many	TRBJ1-1	CASSPGSPMNTEAFF	TGTGCCAGTAGTCCCGGGAGCCCCATGAACACTGAAGCTTTCTTT
-	TRBV27	many	TRBJ1-5	CASRVGVLSNQPQHF	TGTGCCAGCAGAGTCGGGGTCCTTAGCAATCAGCCCCAGCATTTT
TRBD2	TRBV3-1	-	TRBJ2-1	CASSQLTSGRGNEQFF	TGTGCCAGCAGCCAATTGACTAGCGGGAGGGGCAATGAGCAGTTCTTC
TRBD2	TRBV9	many	TRBJ2-3	CASSRSLADTQYF	TGCGCCAGCAGCAGATCACTAGCGGATACGCAGTATTTT